This T cell receptor beta chain was recorded in a study of cytomegalovirus exposure and HLA in healthy donors. Regarding the study as a whole: Some V segments, including TRBV6-2 and TRBV6-3, were excluded as indistinguishable.

13 Jbeta primers and 60 Vbeta primers were used for the PCR. Libraries were prepared by immunoSEQ multiplex PCR; TCRdb keeps only in-frame clonotypes and omits some of them. The sample has roughly 140,000 clones, around 84% seen once. Comments on this clone: Its target is not known.

Germline V gene sequence: CDR1 SGDLS, CDR2 YYNGEE. This CDR3 contains 16 residues. V was cut by 0 bases and J by 1 base, with 12 bases left in between. The chain carries TRBV9 and TRBJ2-3, with a possible D match to TRBD2 (7 bases). The material sequenced was PBMCs. This TCR came from a boy between 2 and 10 years old in good health and CMV-seronegative. The CDR3 nucleotides are TGTGCCAGCAGCGTAGTGGGAGGGGGGGGCACAGATACGCAGTATTTT. Amino acids: CASSVVGGGGTDTQYF.